This T cell receptor beta chain was obtained from a study of CD8+CD57+ T cells in acquired aplastic anemia. Patients sequenced had flow cytometry evidence of CD8+CD57+ cell expansion. Severe acquired aplastic anemia was the diagnosis recorded for all patients. General study results and limits: Controls did not differ significantly from patients in CD8+ Simpson's diversity. About 27 CD8+ CDR3 sequences were shared between patients and controls.

Genomic DNA, serving as template, underwent TCR beta VDJ and CDR3 profiling. MiXCR, run by TCRdb on the reads, gives a single entry per CDR3 protein. The table shows 450,000 to 600,000 distinct CDR3 sequences, with approximately 32% occurring only once. With 1 base removed from V and 7 bases from J, the gap between germline ends came to 17 bases. The CDR3 runs to 15 residues. Germline CDR1 is SNHLY and CDR2 is FYNNEI. Worth noting for this clonotype: Its antigen is unknown. A much more abundant neighbour one base away suggests this may be a read error. This likely comes from a read error, as the CDR3 has no conserved phenylalanine or tryptophan at its end.

Sequencing input: sorted CD4+, CD8+, or CD8+CD57+ T cells (not recorded which) from PBMCs. The V gene is TRBV2, the J gene TRBJ2-7; D perhaps matches TRBD2 (5 bases). This clonotype was sampled from a human donor with aplastic anemia. CDR3 loop: CASSEEAQASWEQYL. The CDR3 DNA sequence: TGTGCCAGCAGTGAAGAGGCCCAGGCTAGCTGGGAGCAGTACCTC.